One sample yielded the 5 T cell receptor beta chains listed below, sequenced in a study of blood T cells in healthy people across ages. With a J-beta primer mix and a sample-barcoded 5' primer, a second PCR ran about 7 to 11 cycles. TCRdb analysed the 5' RACE reads with MiXCR anew, one entry per CDR3 protein. The sample includes more than 500,000 distinct CDR3 sequences, 27% of them seen just once. The sequencing sample was made of blood. These receptors originate from a woman aged 70-85 years in good health.

The rearrangement uses TRBV2 and TRBJ2-5, with D maybe TRBD1 (5 bases). Germline CDR1 and CDR2: SNHLY and FYNNEI. The CDR3 runs 15 residues. V was pared by 8 bases and J by 5 bases, with 21 bases between. The CDR3: CASQIRNGAGETQYF. CDR3 nucleotide sequence: TGTGCCAGCCAGATCCGCAATGGGGCCGGGGAGACCCAGTACTTC.

The chain couples TRBV5-1 to TRBJ2-5; D is perhaps TRBD1 (5 bases). The V end was cut by 0 bases, the J end by 4 bases, with 13 bases between. The CDR3 is 15 residues long. Germline V gene data show CDR1 as SGHRS and CDR2 as YFSETQ. The CDR3 nucleotides are TGCGCCAGCAGCTTGGGAACCAACCAGGGAGAGACCCAGTACTTC. Its protein product is CASSLGTNQGETQYF.

In its sample, this clonotype was seen a few times. J is TRBJ2-3 and V is TRBV7-3; no firm D call. Between the trimmed V and J ends, which lost 5 bases and 2 bases, there was a span of 8 bases. Looked up from germline, CDR1 is SGHTA and CDR2 is FQGTGA. This CDR3 is 13 amino acids long. The CDR3 region has the DNA TGTGCCAGCAGCCCCCAACCCACAGATACGCAGTATTTT. It translates to CASSPQPTDTQYF. Complete variable domain (other parts from reference TRBV7-3 and TRBJ2-3): GAGVSQTPSNKVTEKGKYVELRCDPISGHTALYWYRQSLGQGPEFLIYFQGTGAADDSGLPNDRFFAVRPEGSVSTLKIQRTERGDSAVYLCASSPQPTDTQYFGPGTRLTVL.

There are a few counts of this clonotype. The gene calls are TRBV12-5 and TRBJ1-4; D uncertain. Looked up from germline, CDR1 is LGHNT and CDR2 is FRNRAP. The ends were cut back, 4 bases at V and 11 bases at J, with 11 bases in the middle. CDR3 length: 12 amino acids. This CDR3 is CASGWEGFKLFF. As DNA, the CDR3 is TGTGCTAGTGGTTGGGAGGGATTTAAACTGTTTTTT.

In this sample, this clonotype turned up a few times. The J gene is TRBJ2-2, the V gene TRBV7-2, with D possibly being TRBD1 or TRBD2 (5 bases each). The germline V and J ends were trimmed by 5 bases and 6 bases, with 19 bases remaining between them. The CDR3 runs 16 residues. CDR1 and CDR2 (germline): SGHTA, FQGNSA. The CDR3 protein is CASSQEGPLPAGELFF. The DNA of the CDR3 is TGTGCCAGCAGCCAAGAGGGACCCCTCCCCGCCGGGGAGCTGTTTTTT. Full variable domain (remainder filled in from reference TRBV7-2 and TRBJ2-2): GAGVSQSPSNKVTEKGKDVELRCDPISGHTALYWYRQSLGQGLEFLIYFQGNSAPDKSGLPSDRFSAERTGGSVSTLTIQRTQQEDSAVYLCASSQEGPLPAGELFFGEGSRLTVL.